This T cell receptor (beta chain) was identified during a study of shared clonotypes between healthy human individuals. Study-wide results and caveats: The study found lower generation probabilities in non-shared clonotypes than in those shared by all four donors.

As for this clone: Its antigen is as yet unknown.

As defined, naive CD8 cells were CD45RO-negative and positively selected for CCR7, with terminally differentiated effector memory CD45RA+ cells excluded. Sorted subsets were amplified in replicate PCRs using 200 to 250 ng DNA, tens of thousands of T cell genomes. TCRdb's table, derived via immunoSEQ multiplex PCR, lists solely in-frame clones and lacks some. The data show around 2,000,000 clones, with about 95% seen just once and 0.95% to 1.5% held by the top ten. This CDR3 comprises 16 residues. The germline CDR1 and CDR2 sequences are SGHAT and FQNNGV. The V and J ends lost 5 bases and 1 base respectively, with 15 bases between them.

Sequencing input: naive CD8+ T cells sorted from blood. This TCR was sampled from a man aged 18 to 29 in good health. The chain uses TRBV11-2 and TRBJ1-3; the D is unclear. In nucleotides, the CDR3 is TGTGCCAGCAGCATCGGCGCGGCGGGGTCTGGAAACACCATATATTTT. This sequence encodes CASSIGAAGSGNTIYF.